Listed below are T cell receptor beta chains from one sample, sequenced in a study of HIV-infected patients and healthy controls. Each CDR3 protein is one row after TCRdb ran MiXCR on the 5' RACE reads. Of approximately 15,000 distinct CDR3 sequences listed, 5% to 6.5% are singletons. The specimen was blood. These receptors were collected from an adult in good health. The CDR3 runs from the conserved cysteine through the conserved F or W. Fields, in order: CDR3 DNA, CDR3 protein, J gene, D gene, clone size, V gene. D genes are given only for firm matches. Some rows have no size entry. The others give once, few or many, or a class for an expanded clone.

CDR3 DNA: TGTGCCAGCGCCCGGGGGGGGAAGGAGACCCAGTACTTC
CDR3 protein: CASARGGKETQYF
J gene: TRBJ2-5
D gene: TRBD2
clone size: medium-sized
V gene: TRBV28

CDR3 DNA: TGTGCCAGCAGCTTACGAAATACAGGGACAGGCAATCAGCCCCAGCATTTT
CDR3 protein: CASSLRNTGTGNQPQHF
J gene: TRBJ1-5
D gene: TRBD1
clone size: NA
V gene: TRBV7-2

CDR3 DNA: TGTGCCAGCAGCCAAGGAGTAGCTGGGGCCAACGTCCTGACTTTC
CDR3 protein: CASSQGVAGANVLTF
J gene: TRBJ2-6
D gene: NA
clone size: medium-sized
V gene: TRBV3-1

CDR3 DNA: TGTGCCAGCCAACCTCAAGTTTCGAACACTGAAGCTTTCTTT
CDR3 protein: CASQPQVSNTEAFF
J gene: TRBJ1-1
D gene: NA
clone size: many
V gene: TRBV19

CDR3 DNA: TGTGCCAGCAGCCTCACAGGCGGGGGGCCAACCTACAATGAGCAGTTCTTC
CDR3 protein: CASSLTGGGPTYNEQFF
J gene: TRBJ2-1
D gene: TRBD2
clone size: NA
V gene: TRBV7-2

CDR3 DNA: TGTGCCAGCAGGACAAGGGTTGAGGCTAACTATGGCTACACCTTC
CDR3 protein: CASRTRVEANYGYTF
J gene: TRBJ1-2
D gene: NA
clone size: medium-sized
V gene: TRBV12-3/TRBV12-4

CDR3 DNA: TGCAGCGTTGGCAGATACACCGGGGAGCTGTTTTTT
CDR3 protein: CSVGRYTGELFF
J gene: TRBJ2-2
D gene: NA
clone size: NA
V gene: TRBV29-1

CDR3 DNA: TGTGCCAGCAGCTTTTGGGGTTCAGAGGGAATGTATCAGCCCCAGCATTTT
CDR3 protein: CASSFWGSEGMYQPQHF
J gene: TRBJ1-5
D gene: NA
clone size: many
V gene: TRBV7-9

CDR3 DNA: TGTGCCACCACCGGTAGGGCCCCAGGCACAGATACGCAGTATTTT
CDR3 protein: CATTGRAPGTDTQYF
J gene: TRBJ2-3
D gene: NA
clone size: NA
V gene: TRBV15

CDR3 DNA: TGTGCCAGCAGTTGGGGACTAGCGGGGGACACAGATACGCAGTATTTT
CDR3 protein: CASSWGLAGDTDTQYF
J gene: TRBJ2-3
D gene: TRBD2
clone size: many
V gene: TRBV28

CDR3 DNA: TGCGCCAGCAGCCAAGACCCGGAAAGGCTAGCGATGACTGAAGCTTTCTTT
CDR3 protein: CASSQDPERLAMTEAFF
J gene: TRBJ1-1
D gene: NA
clone size: many
V gene: TRBV4-3

CDR3 DNA: TGTGCCAGCAGCGGGGCGGAGAATCAGCCCCAGCATTTT
CDR3 protein: CASSGAENQPQHF
J gene: TRBJ1-5
D gene: NA
clone size: many
V gene: TRBV6-6

CDR3 DNA: TGTGCCAGCAGCTATAAAACAGGACAGGGGGGACATGGGGCTTTCTTT
CDR3 protein: CASSYKTGQGGHGAFF
J gene: TRBJ1-1
D gene: TRBD1
clone size: many
V gene: TRBV12-3/TRBV12-4

CDR3 DNA: TGTGCCAGCAGCCCCATGACAGGGGGCTCAGGTGAAAAACTGTTTTTT
CDR3 protein: CASSPMTGGSGEKLFF
J gene: TRBJ1-4
D gene: TRBD1
clone size: many
V gene: TRBV3-1

CDR3 DNA: TGTGCCAGTAGTATTTTGATCCGGGGGAACGAAAAACTGTTTTTT
CDR3 protein: CASSILIRGNEKLFF
J gene: TRBJ1-4
D gene: NA
clone size: few
V gene: TRBV19

CDR3 DNA: TGTGCCTGGATGCTATTGACGGGCGATACTGAAGCTTTCTTT
CDR3 protein: CAWMLLTGDTEAFF
J gene: TRBJ1-1
D gene: NA
clone size: many
V gene: TRBV30

CDR3 DNA: TGCAGTGCCAGGATAGCGGGGGCGTCAGATACGCAGTATTTT
CDR3 protein: CSARIAGASDTQYF
J gene: TRBJ2-3
D gene: TRBD2
clone size: many
V gene: TRBV20-1

CDR3 DNA: TGTGCCAGCAGGTTCGGGGGCCGTAATGAAAAACTGTTTTTT
CDR3 protein: CASRFGGRNEKLFF
J gene: TRBJ1-4
D gene: NA
clone size: many
V gene: TRBV6-1

CDR3 DNA: TGTGCCAGCAGCTTAGCGGGGTCCACAACCTACGAGCAGTACTTC
CDR3 protein: CASSLAGSTTYEQYF
J gene: TRBJ2-7
D gene: NA
clone size: many
V gene: TRBV7-2

CDR3 DNA: TGTGCCAGCAGAACCGGGACAGGGACCTACGAGCAGTACTTC
CDR3 protein: CASRTGTGTYEQYF
J gene: TRBJ2-7
D gene: TRBD1
clone size: many
V gene: TRBV28

CDR3 DNA: TGTGCCAGCAGCGCACAAATGGGACTCTACTCGGAGACCCAGTACTTC
CDR3 protein: CASSAQMGLYSETQYF
J gene: TRBJ2-5
D gene: NA
clone size: many
V gene: TRBV9

CDR3 DNA: TGTGCCAGCAGCTTATCGACTAGCGGGGGAGGTACGCAGTATTTT
CDR3 protein: CASSLSTSGGGTQYF
J gene: TRBJ2-3
D gene: TRBD2
clone size: many
V gene: TRBV7-9

CDR3 DNA: TGTGCCAGCAGCGTGGGCACGAGGGATCAGCCCCAGCATTTT
CDR3 protein: CASSVGTRDQPQHF
J gene: TRBJ1-5
D gene: NA
clone size: many
V gene: TRBV9

CDR3 DNA: TGTGCCAGCAGCTTAGTTCTGGGGGCGCGAGACAATCAGCCCCAGCATTTT
CDR3 protein: CASSLVLGARDNQPQHF
J gene: TRBJ1-5
D gene: NA
clone size: many
V gene: TRBV7-6

CDR3 DNA: TGTGCCAGCAGCCAAGATTTAGGATATGGCTACACCTTC
CDR3 protein: CASSQDLGYGYTF
J gene: TRBJ1-2
D gene: NA
clone size: many
V gene: TRBV14

CDR3 DNA: TGTGCCAGCAGCCCCCGTCTCATGAACACTGAAGCTTTCTTT
CDR3 protein: CASSPRLMNTEAFF
J gene: TRBJ1-1
D gene: NA
clone size: medium-sized
V gene: TRBV5-8

CDR3 DNA: TGTGCCAGCAGTAACGACAGGGCTAATCAGCCCCAGCATTTT
CDR3 protein: CASSNDRANQPQHF
J gene: TRBJ1-5
D gene: TRBD1
clone size: NA
V gene: TRBV28

CDR3 DNA: TGTGCCAGCGGGGCGCCAGGGGGCCTGGATAATTCACCCCTCCACTTT
CDR3 protein: CASGAPGGLDNSPLHF
J gene: TRBJ1-6
D gene: TRBD1
clone size: once
V gene: TRBV28

CDR3 DNA: TGTGCCAGTAGCTCGCCGGGGCCTGAAGCTTTCTTT
CDR3 protein: CASSSPGPEAFF
J gene: TRBJ1-1
D gene: NA
clone size: NA
V gene: TRBV19

CDR3 DNA: TGTGCCAGCAGCTTAGCTGCCGGCCTAACGTTGGAGACCCAGTACTTC
CDR3 protein: CASSLAAGLTLETQYF
J gene: TRBJ2-5
D gene: NA
clone size: many
V gene: TRBV7-2

CDR3 DNA: TGTGCCAGCAAAAGCCTCCCGAACACCGGGGAGCTGTTTTTT
CDR3 protein: CASKSLPNTGELFF
J gene: TRBJ2-2
D gene: NA
clone size: many
V gene: TRBV2

CDR3 DNA: TGTGCCAGCAGTTCACTAGCGGGGGGGGTCAATGAGCAGTTCTTC
CDR3 protein: CASSSLAGGVNEQFF
J gene: TRBJ2-1
D gene: TRBD2
clone size: many
V gene: TRBV6-6

CDR3 DNA: TGCGCCAGCAGCCCGAGGGGACAGGGGCTGTTCGAGCAGTACTTC
CDR3 protein: CASSPRGQGLFEQYF
J gene: TRBJ2-7
D gene: TRBD1
clone size: many
V gene: TRBV5-1

CDR3 DNA: TGTGCCAGCAGCACTGGGACAGTAGCCACCTATGGCTACACCTTC
CDR3 protein: CASSTGTVATYGYTF
J gene: TRBJ1-2
D gene: TRBD1
clone size: many
V gene: TRBV7-2

CDR3 DNA: TGTGCCAGCAGCTTCCGCGGGCGGAGTAGCACAGATACGCAGTATTTT
CDR3 protein: CASSFRGRSSTDTQYF
J gene: TRBJ2-3
D gene: NA
clone size: many
V gene: TRBV2

CDR3 DNA: TGTGCCAGCAGTCCGGGGACAGGGGCGAGATCCTACGAGCAGTACTTC
CDR3 protein: CASSPGTGARSYEQYF
J gene: TRBJ2-7
D gene: TRBD1
clone size: many
V gene: TRBV12-3/TRBV12-4

CDR3 DNA: TGTGCCAGCAGCTTAGTCACCGACTGGCTTACAAGCACAGATACGCAGTATTTT
CDR3 protein: CASSLVTDWLTSTDTQYF
J gene: TRBJ2-3
D gene: NA
clone size: NA
V gene: TRBV7-2

CDR3 DNA: TGTGCCAGCAGTGACGCCCAGCGGGGGGGCCGGTACGAGCAGTACTTC
CDR3 protein: CASSDAQRGGRYEQYF
J gene: TRBJ2-7
D gene: TRBD2
clone size: medium-sized
V gene: TRBV2

CDR3 DNA: TGTGCCAGCAGCTTTTCCAGGGGGCAAACGAACTATGGCTACACCTTC
CDR3 protein: CASSFSRGQTNYGYTF
J gene: TRBJ1-2
D gene: TRBD1
clone size: medium-sized
V gene: TRBV7-2

CDR3 DNA: TGTGCCAGCAGCCTTATTCATTCTAGCGGGGGTTCACCCGAGCAGTACTTC
CDR3 protein: CASSLIHSSGGSPEQYF
J gene: TRBJ2-7
D gene: TRBD2
clone size: many
V gene: TRBV7-9